Shown below are 21 T cell receptor beta chains from a single sample sequenced in a study of blood T cell repertoires in COVID-19. Generated by immunoSEQ multiplex PCR, the TCRdb table keeps only in-frame clones and is missing some. In the table there are around 50,000 clones, around 88% of which are singletons. The sample was peripheral blood. These receptors originate from a woman aged 55-70 years with acute or convalescent COVID-19.

This clone was recorded once. The V and J genes are TRBV6-1 and TRBJ2-3; a weak D match, TRBD2 (5 bases). Germline V gene data show CDR1 as MNHNS and CDR2 as SASEGT. The CDR3 is made up of 16 amino acids. Trimming took 4 bases from V and 3 from J, leaving 17 bases between them. CDR3 region: CASSGVGGNPTDTQYF. In nucleotides, the CDR3 is TGTGCCAGCAGTGGGGTAGGAGGAAATCCAACAGATACGCAGTATTTT.

This clone showed up just a few times. The chain joins TRBV9 to TRBJ2-7; 13 nucleotides match TRBD2. V lost 4 bases to trimming and J lost 7 bases; unmatched junction nucleotides: 8. CDR3 length equals 15 residues. The V gene's germline CDR1 is SGDLS and CDR2 YYNGEE. The CDR3 is CASSTGLAGDGEQYF. The DNA for the CDR3 is TGTGCCAGCAGCACAGGACTAGCGGGGGATGGGGAGCAGTACTTC.

In its sample, this clone was seen once. V gene TRBV7-3 combines with J gene TRBJ2-1; D possibly corresponds to TRBD2 (5 bases). This CDR3 is built from 16 residues. From germline, CDR1 is SGHTA and CDR2 FQGTGA. Trimming removed 1 base at V and 0 bases at J, with 10 bases between. The chain's CDR3 is CASSLNGLTSYNEQFF. In DNA, the CDR3 is TGTGCCAGCAGCTTAAACGGACTGACCTCCTACAATGAGCAGTTCTTC.

The chain recombines TRBV11-2 with TRBJ2-5; TRBD2 agrees at 7 bases. The CDR3 loop spans 15 amino acids. The germline CDR1 and CDR2 sequences are SGHAT and FQNNGV. The V segment lost 5 bases and the J segment 3 bases; nucleotides outside the gene matches: 9. The CDR3 is CASSTRTRMEETQYF. DNA for the CDR3: TGTGCCAGCAGCACCCGGACTAGAATGGAAGAGACCCAGTACTTC.

The chain joins TRBV27 to TRBJ2-3, with TRBD1 matching 7 bases. CDR3 length equals 13 residues. The germline CDR1 and CDR2 sequences are MNHEY and SMNVEV (reference sequence). Trimming cost V 2 bases and J 7 bases; bases outside gene matches: 3. The CDR3 sequence: CASSLTGAYTQYF. The CDR3 coding sequence is TGTGCCAGCAGTTTAACAGGGGCTTATACGCAGTATTTT.

The chain is built from TRBV27 and TRBJ2-1; the D gene is possibly TRBD2 (6 bases). Trimming removed 6 bases from V and 6 bases from J, with 27 bases in between. The germline gives CDR1 MNHEY, CDR2 SMNVEV (reference sequence). The CDR3 is made up of 18 amino acids. Here the CDR3 reads CASSRTSILRVGGNEQFF. The CDR3 DNA is TGTGCCAGCAGCCGCACTTCTATTCTCAGGGTGGGGGGCAATGAGCAGTTCTTC.

The V and J genes are TRBV27 and TRBJ2-3, with TRBD2 identical over 10 bases. Per the germline V gene, CDR1 is MNHEY and CDR2 is SMNVEV (reference sequence). The CDR3 runs 15 residues. The V gene end was trimmed by 4 bases and the J gene end by 3 bases; junction bases not matched to a gene: 4. This CDR3 reads CASSYLTSGTDTQYF. The CDR3 coding sequence is TGTGCCAGCAGTTACTTGACTAGCGGGACAGATACGCAGTATTTT.

The V gene is TRBV9, the J gene TRBJ1-1, with D unresolved. Germline V gene lookup returns CDR1 SGDLS and CDR2 YYNGEE. V dropped 0 bases and J dropped 5 bases, with 11 bases sitting between them. The CDR3 totals 14 residues. CDR3 in amino acids: CASSVALRGTEAFF. The CDR3 DNA reads as TGTGCCAGCAGCGTAGCTTTGCGGGGAACTGAAGCTTTCTTT.

V is TRBV6-5 and J is TRBJ1-3; TRBD1 is a possible D gene (6 bases). CDR3 length: 15 amino acids. The germline V gene has CDR1 MNHEY and CDR2 SVGAGI. Trimming took off 2 bases at V and 6 bases at J, with 14 bases between the two ends. DNA of the CDR3: TGTGCCAGCAGTTACGGGGGCGGGGGCTCAAACACCATATATTTT. This codes for CASSYGGGGSNTIYF.

This CDR3 is CASSDSSGQGVGGYTF. The CDR3 coding sequence is TGTGCCAGCAGTGATTCGTCGGGACAGGGAGTAGGTGGCTACACCTTC. The chain has TRBV2 and TRBJ1-2, with 9 bases aligning to TRBD1. J gave up 7 bases and V 3 bases, and 12 bases lay outside the gene matches. Germline V gene data show CDR1 as SNHLY and CDR2 as FYNNEI. This CDR3 is 16 amino acids long.

This clone was seen a single time. The J gene is TRBJ2-5, the V gene TRBV5-4, with 9 bases lining up with TRBD2. This CDR3 spans 15 amino acids. Germline trimming cut 2 bases from V and 7 bases from J; bases unmatched to any gene: 9. From germline, CDR1 is SGHNT and CDR2 YYREEE (reference sequence). The CDR3, as DNA: TGTGCCAGCAGCTTTGGACTAGCGAACCCTGGGACCCAGTACTTC. Translated: CASSFGLANPGTQYF.

This clone was detected only once. The CDR3 nucleotides are TGTGCCAGCAGCTTAGAGGGGACAGGGGATCAGCCCCAGCATTTT. This codes for CASSLEGTGDQPQHF. This chain joins TRBV11-2 and TRBJ1-5; 10 positions agree with TRBD1. V was pared by 0 bases and J by 5 bases, with 1 base of the junction left unmatched. Germline V lookup: CDR1 SGHAT, CDR2 FQNNGV. CDR3 length: 15 amino acids.

This clone has just one count. This chain uses TRBV5-6 with TRBJ1-2, with D perhaps TRBD1 (5 bases). The CDR3 consists of 12 residues. Germline CDR1 reads SGHDT; CDR2 reads YYEEEE. Trimming cost V 5 bases and J 7 bases, with 12 bases left between them. DNA of the CDR3: TGTGCCAGCAGACTCTCCAGGGCTGGCTACACCTTC. Its translation is CASRLSRAGYTF.

This clone rates as medium-sized. The rearrangement joins TRBV4-2 to TRBJ1-6; D is perhaps TRBD1 (6 bases). The germline CDR1 and CDR2 sequences are LGHNA and YNFKEQ. V was pared by 4 bases and J by 5 bases, with 12 bases between. This CDR3 comprises 15 residues. CDR3 residues: CASSPPRGNNSPLHF. The CDR3 nucleotides read TGTGCCAGCAGCCCCCCGAGGGGGAATAATTCACCCCTCCACTTT.

The chain employs TRBV11-2 and TRBJ1-2; 7 bases line up with TRBD1. Germline lookup yields CDR1 SGHAT and CDR2 FQNNGV. The CDR3 contains 16 residues. With 1 base clipped from V and 2 bases from J, the junction kept 7 bases outside the gene matches. DNA for the CDR3: TGTGCCAGCAGCTTAGGGAGCAGGGGGGCAAACTATGGCTACACCTTC. Its translation: CASSLGSRGANYGYTF.

The chain links TRBV24-1 to TRBJ1-2, with no clear D. CDR1 is KGHDR and CDR2 is SFDVKD in the germline V gene. V lost 1 base and J 8 bases, leaving 10 bases between the germline ends. The CDR3 is made up of 13 amino acids. The CDR3 coding sequence is TGTGCCACCAGTGATTTAACTTCTGCCGGCTACACCTTC. Translated: CATSDLTSAGYTF.

This sequence joins TRBV10-2 and TRBJ2-1; 8 nucleotides align to TRBD2. With 9 bases clipped from V and 5 bases from J, the junction kept 12 bases outside the gene matches. Germline assignment: CDR1 WSHSY and CDR2 SAAADI. This CDR3 is 15 amino acids long. The chain's CDR3 is CASRVGLAGNNEQFF. Written as DNA, the CDR3 is TGCGCCAGTAGGGTAGGGCTAGCGGGTAACAATGAGCAGTTCTTC.

This clone was seen once. CDR3 nucleotides: TGTGCCAGCAGCTTGCGAATTTTGGGACAGGGAAATGAAAAACTGTTTTTT. This translates into CASSLRILGQGNEKLFF. The chain links TRBV7-8 to TRBJ1-4; 9 positions match TRBD1. The germline V gene encodes CDR1 SGHVS and CDR2 FQNEAQ. The trim removed 3 bases at V and 5 bases at J, leaving 10 bases unmatched. This CDR3 spans 17 amino acids.

This chain joins TRBV7-9 and TRBJ2-1; perhaps TRBD1 as D (5 bases). The CDR3 is made up of 16 amino acids. The V end lost 1 base, the J end lost 6 bases, and 16 bases lay between the germline ends. Germline assignment: CDR1 SEHNR and CDR2 FQNEAQ (reference sequence). The CDR3 sequence is CASSLGATIGANEQFF. CDR3 nucleotides: TGTGCCAGCAGCTTAGGGGCCACCATTGGGGCCAATGAGCAGTTCTTC.

The chain's CDR3 is CASRKEATNEKLFF. The CDR3 DNA sequence: TGTGCCAGCAGAAAAGAGGCAACTAATGAAAAACTGTTTTTT. The rearrangement links TRBV6-5 to TRBJ1-4; no reliable D call. Trimming pared 6 bases from V and 0 bases from J, leaving 8 bases between. Germline CDR1 is MNHEY and CDR2 is SVGAGI. The length of the CDR3 is 14 residues.

The chain uses TRBV18 and TRBJ2-7; 10 nucleotides align to TRBD2. J lost 3 bases, V lost 5 bases, and 4 bases had no gene match. The germline gives CDR1 KGHSH, CDR2 LQKENI. The CDR3 is 14 residues long. CDR3: CASSEAGGDYEQYF. The CDR3 DNA reads as TGTGCCAGCTCAGAAGCGGGAGGGGACTACGAGCAGTACTTC.